This passage covers 8 T cell receptor beta chains from one sample sequenced in a study of tumor and adjacent non-tumor tissue in lung cancer. A modified ARM-PCR protocol with three rounds of nested PCR amplified TCRbeta. TCRdb independently ran MiXCR on the multiplex PCR reads; one entry per CDR3 protein. Of about 110,000 distinct CDR3 sequences listed, under 90% are singletons. The template was RNA from unsorted bulk tissue. The sequencing input was lung tumor tissue. These receptors were obtained from an older man with non-small cell lung cancer.

A note on this clonotype: A much larger clone sits a single nucleotide away, making a read error possible. The V and J genes are TRBV18 and TRBJ2-7, with unresolved D. This CDR3 is 14 amino acids long. Per germline, CDR1 KGHSH and CDR2 LQKENI. CDR3 in DNA: TGTACCAGCTCGCGGTCGAATGGGTTCTACGAGCAGTACTTC. Its protein is CTSSRSNGFYEQYF.

This clonotype was observed once. A read error is likely, as this CDR3 ends without the conserved phenylalanine or tryptophan. The chain has TRBV29-1 and TRBJ1-2; D remains unclear. Germline lookup yields CDR1 SQVTM and CDR2 ANQGSEA. The ends were cut back, 2 bases at V and 5 bases at J, with 15 bases in the middle. This CDR3 comprises 14 residues. The CDR3 spells CSVEPAEGGYGYTS. The CDR3 DNA follows: TGCAGCGTTGAACCGGCAGAGGGCGGGTATGGCTACACCTCC.

This clonotype was observed at least ten times. The chain is built from TRBV6-2 or TRBV6-3 and TRBJ1-5, with D perhaps matching TRBD1 (6 bases). The V end lost 4 bases, the J end lost 3 bases, and 13 bases lay between the germline ends. The CDR3 sequence is 15 residues long. Germline CDR1 reads MNHEY; CDR2 reads SVGEGT. The CDR3: CASSSDRPYNQPQHF. In nucleotides, the CDR3 is TGTGCCAGCAGTTCGGACAGACCTTACAATCAGCCCCAGCATTTT.

The rearrangement links TRBV12-3 or TRBV12-4 to TRBJ1-6, with TRBD1 identical over 8 bases. The CDR3 is 16 residues long. J lost 3 bases, V lost 10 bases, and 11 bases had no gene match. CDR3 in amino acids: CAITSGTGGYNSPLHF. The CDR3 DNA reads as TGTGCCATCACCTCTGGGACAGGAGGCTATAATTCACCCCTCCACTTT.

On this clonotype: A read error may account for a junction end that differs from germline. V and J are TRBV5-5 and TRBJ2-5, with D unresolved. Per the germline V gene, CDR1 is SGHKS and CDR2 is YYEKEE (reference sequence). The CDR3 totals 13 residues. DNA of the CDR3: TGTGCTAGCAGCTTGGTGAGGCCGGAGACCCAGTACTTC. Residues: CASSLVRPETQYF.

Details on this clonotype: One junction end disagrees with the germline gene, perhaps due to a read error. The chain recombines TRBV29-1 with TRBJ2-2; TRBD2 aligns across 10 bases. CDR1 and CDR2 from the germline V gene are SQVTM and ANQGSEA. The CDR3 runs to 14 residues. CDR3 residues: CSAQVAGGTEELFF. The CDR3 coding sequence is TGCAGCGCTCAGGTAGCGGGGGGCACCGAGGAGCTGTTTTTT.

The chain combines TRBV12-3 or TRBV12-4 with TRBJ2-3, with D perhaps matching TRBD1 or TRBD2 (6 bases each). CDR3 length: 16 amino acids. Trimming shortened V by 8 bases and J by 2 bases, and 20 bases separated the two germline ends. The CDR3 nucleotides read TGTGCCAGCCACGGTTCACGGGGGCCCCCCACAGATACGCAGTATTTT. Translation: CASHGSRGPPTDTQYF.

The genes are TRBV11-2 and TRBJ2-1; D uncertain. CDR3 size: 18 residues. Trimming took off 2 bases at V and 0 bases at J, with 17 bases between the two ends. From germline, CDR1 is SGHAT and CDR2 FQNNGV. The CDR3 protein is CASSLHYGDWFSYNEQFF. The CDR3 nucleotides are TGTGCCAGCAGCTTACATTACGGTGACTGGTTCTCCTACAATGAGCAGTTCTTC. The whole variable domain, remainder taken from reference TRBV11-2 and TRBJ2-1, is EAGVAQSPRYKIIEKRQSVAFWCNPISGHATLYWYQQILGQGPKLLIQFQNNGVVDDSQLPKDRFSAERLKGVDSTLKIQPAKLEDSAVYLCASSLHYGDWFSYNEQFFGPGTRLTVL.